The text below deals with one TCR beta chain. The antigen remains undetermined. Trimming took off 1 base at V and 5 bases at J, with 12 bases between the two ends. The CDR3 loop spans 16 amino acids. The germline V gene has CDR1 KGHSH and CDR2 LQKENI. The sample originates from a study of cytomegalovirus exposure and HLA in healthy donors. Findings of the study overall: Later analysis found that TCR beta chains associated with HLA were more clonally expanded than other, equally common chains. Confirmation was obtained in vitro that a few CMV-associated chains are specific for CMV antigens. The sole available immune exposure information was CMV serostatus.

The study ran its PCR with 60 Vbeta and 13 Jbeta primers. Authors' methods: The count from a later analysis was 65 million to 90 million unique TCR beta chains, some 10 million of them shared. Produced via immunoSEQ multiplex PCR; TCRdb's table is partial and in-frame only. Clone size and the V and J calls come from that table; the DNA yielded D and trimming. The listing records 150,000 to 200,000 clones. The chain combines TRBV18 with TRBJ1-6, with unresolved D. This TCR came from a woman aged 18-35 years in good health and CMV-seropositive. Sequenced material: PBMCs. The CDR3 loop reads CASSPRRQTDNSPLHF. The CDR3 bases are TGTGCCAGCTCACCACGTCGCCAGACTGATAATTCACCCCTCCACTTT.